This T cell receptor (beta chain) was obtained from a study of cytomegalovirus exposure and HLA in healthy donors (dated by TCRdb to 2017 to 2019). At the level of the whole study: According to a later analysis, the approximately 120 validation repertoires were produced on the same platform as the 666 repertoires of the first cohort. A separate validation cohort of roughly 130 different subjects was used in addition to the roughly 620-subject first cohort. To predict cytomegalovirus infection status, the study combined high-throughput TCR immunosequencing, statistical association of individual TCRs with disease status, and machine learning. The aim of the study was to test whether cataloging public T cell receptors could identify signatures of past pathogen exposure.

The library came from the immunoSEQ multiplex PCR assay. In the source study's methods: A statistical classification framework was built for diagnosing cytomegalovirus status from the catalog of TCR beta chain sequences. TCRdb re-hosts the immuneACCESS table, in-frame sequences only. Its copies lack some clones; in the studies checked, an unresolved V gene accounts for under half of them, and the cause for the rest is not known. That table is the source of V, J and clone size, and D and trimming were worked out from the DNA. This sample holds 110,000 to 150,000 clones; roughly 93% were observed only once. Approximately 2% of the sample is taken by the ten largest. General conclusions and limits of the study: Most TCR sequences were observed very rarely across donors, whereas some public TCRs were present in many individuals. In the study, around 160 TCR beta chains were listed as associated with cytomegalovirus. Of the cluster scores, about 94% were above 0 in a later analysis, which found that TCRs clustered in the first cohort also tended to co-occur in the 110 or so validation repertoires. The authors suggested that the approach could potentially be extended to other disease states and immunological phenotypes. A later analysis had no HLA typing for the validation cohort, so co-occurrence there was scored across all 110 or so repertoires. The classifier was reported to diagnose cytomegalovirus status with high specificity and sensitivity in both the original cohort and the validation cohort. Three of the identified cytomegalovirus-associated TCR beta chains were confirmed in vitro to be specific for cytomegalovirus antigens.

V loses 5 bases, J loses 2 bases, and the germline ends lie 24 bases apart. From its cysteine to its phenylalanine, the CDR3 spans 18 amino acids. The read is trimmed to its CDR3 DNA, 54 bases read in frame from base 1. In the germline V gene (reference sequence), CDR1 corresponds to GTSNPN and CDR2 to SVGIG. The donors were included in the validation cohort of around 120 subjects, a group kept apart from the roughly 700-subject first cohort. A word on this clone: It lacks a known antigen. There are no base qualities to consult, and no much larger clone falls within one base.

The receptor chain draws on TRBV30 and TRBJ2-2, and TRBD2 may be the D gene, going by 6 matching bases. Sequences were obtained from PBMCs. The TCR was taken from a man in his late teens or twenties in good health and CMV-seropositive. The CDR3 in this case is CAWGRRAGLPTNTGELFF. The nucleotides read TGTGCCTGGGGGCGGAGGGCAGGGCTTCCCACCAACACCGGGGAGCTGTTTTTT.